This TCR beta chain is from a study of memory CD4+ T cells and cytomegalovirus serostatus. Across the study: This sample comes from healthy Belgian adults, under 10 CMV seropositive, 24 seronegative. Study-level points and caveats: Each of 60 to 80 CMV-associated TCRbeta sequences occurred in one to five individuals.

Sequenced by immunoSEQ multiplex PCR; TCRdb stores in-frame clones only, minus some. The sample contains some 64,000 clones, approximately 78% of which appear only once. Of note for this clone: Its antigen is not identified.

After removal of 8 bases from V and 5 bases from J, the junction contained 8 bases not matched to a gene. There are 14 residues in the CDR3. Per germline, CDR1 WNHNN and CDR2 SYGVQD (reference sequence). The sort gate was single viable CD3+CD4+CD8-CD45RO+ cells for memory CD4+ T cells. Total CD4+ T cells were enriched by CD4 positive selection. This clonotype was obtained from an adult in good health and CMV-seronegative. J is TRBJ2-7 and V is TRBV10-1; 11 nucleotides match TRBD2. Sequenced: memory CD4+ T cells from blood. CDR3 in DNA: TGCGCCAGCCATACTAGCGGGAGAAACGACGAGCAGTACTTC. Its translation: CASHTSGRNDEQYF.